This record covers a single T cell receptor (beta chain). This record belongs to a study of technical replicates of blood from a few donors. The data were produced by immunoSEQ multiplex PCR, yet TCRdb's version contains in-frame clones alone and is incomplete. The sample records tens of thousands of clones, 90% to 95% being singletons. Germline trimming cut 3 bases from V and 6 bases from J; bases unmatched to any gene: 11. The CDR3 is 16 amino acids. Per germline, CDR1 WSHSY and CDR2 SAAADI. The specimen sequenced was T cells isolated from PBMCs. This rearrangement joins TRBV10-2 to TRBJ1-5; 7 positions agree with TRBD1. The TCR sequence derives from a human donor in good health. This chain's CDR3 is CASSDRTGRWPQPQHF. For the CDR3, the DNA is TGCGCCAGCAGTGACCGGACAGGCCGTTGGCCTCAGCCCCAGCATTTT.